This entry describes one TCR beta chain. The antigen is undetermined. The data belong to a study of CD8 T cells in acute hepatitis C reinfection. Overall study results and limits: A V04-02/J02-02 clonotype was among around 13 public ones, independent of outcome. No group differed significantly in the high NS3-1073 repertoire diversity. Preferential TRBV04 and TRBV06 usage appeared in all groups and was not explained by the naive pool.

Time point in this sample: naive CD8 control sorted from an acute-time-point sample. A positive HCV RNA or antibody test following a negative test within 24 weeks defined acute primary infection. This CDR3 comprises 21 residues. This table comes from immunoSEQ multiplex PCR, and its TCRdb copy is limited to in-frame clones, with some not included. The table has over 35,000 clones, about 86% seen once. Sequencing input: naive CD8+ T cells from PBMCs. This sequence joins TRBV12-1 and TRBJ2-3; whether TRBD2, the table's D call, matches the DNA was not checked. TRBV12-1 corresponds to a pseudogene. This TCR derives from a man younger than 45 with chronic hepatitis C. The CDR3 is CASSFVPSGSGVGFYTDTQYF. The DNA of the CDR3 is TGTGCCAGCAGCTTTGTCCCTAGCGGGAGTGGGGTGGGATTTTACACAGATACGCAGTATTTT.